A selection of T cell receptor beta chains follows, all from one sample in a study of T cell responses to AZD1222 COVID-19 vaccine. Sequencing used immunoSEQ multiplex PCR; TCRdb keeps in-frame clones, though not all of them. This sample has under 85,000 clones, with 75% to 95% found just once. Sequencing was performed on peripheral blood, taken 28 days after the second AZD1222 dose. Every receptor here comes from an adult who received the AZD1222 COVID-19 vaccine. The CDR3 runs from the conserved cysteine through the conserved F or W. Fields, in order: clone size, D gene, J gene, V gene, CDR3 protein, CDR3 DNA. D genes are given only for firm matches. Some rows have no size entry. The others give once, few or many, or a class for an expanded clone.

-	-	TRBJ2-4	TRBV3-1/TRBV3-2	CASSQDTWTAIQYF	TGTGCCAGCAGCCAAGATACGTGGACAGCCATTCAGTACTTC
-	TRBD1	TRBJ2-2	TRBV6-5	CASNVRDSNTGELFF	TGTGCCAGCAATGTCCGGGACAGCAACACCGGGGAGCTGTTTTTT
-	TRBD2	TRBJ2-3	TRBV27	CASSSGLAGAVTDTQYF	TGTGCCAGCAGTTCCGGACTAGCGGGGGCCGTCACAGATACGCAGTATTTT
-	-	TRBJ1-1	TRBV29-1	CSVESSMNTEAFF	TGCAGCGTTGAGAGCAGCATGAACACTGAAGCTTTCTTT
-	-	TRBJ1-2	TRBV28	CASMISGPLGYGYTF	TGTGCCAGCATGATTTCCGGTCCCCTGGGCTATGGCTACACCTTC
-	TRBD1	TRBJ1-2	TRBV5-4	CASSFPRGHRNYGYTF	TGTGCCAGCAGCTTCCCCAGGGGGCATCGAAACTATGGCTACACCTTC
-	TRBD1	TRBJ2-5	TRBV9	CASSAGQMETQYF	TGTGCCAGCAGCGCGGGACAGATGGAGACCCAGTACTTC
-	-	TRBJ1-5	TRBV28	CASSFWGGDLNQPQHF	TGTGCCAGCAGTTTTTGGGGAGGCGATCTCAATCAGCCCCAGCATTTT
-	-	TRBJ1-4	TRBV5-8	CASSIDPFDEKLFF	TGTGCCAGCAGCATTGACCCCTTCGATGAAAAACTGTTTTTT
-	-	TRBJ1-3	TRBV4-2	CASSFGQLPSGNTIYF	TGTGCCAGCAGCTTCGGACAGCTGCCCTCTGGAAACACCATATATTTT
-	-	TRBJ1-1	TRBV9	CASSPGGARGNTEAFF	TGTGCCAGCAGCCCCGGTGGGGCGCGGGGGAACACTGAAGCTTTCTTT
-	TRBD2	TRBJ2-1	TRBV11-3	CASSTGLAGGDEQFF	TGTGCCAGCAGCACCGGACTAGCGGGAGGTGATGAGCAGTTCTTC
-	-	TRBJ2-7	TRBV7-2	CASTGVGRGGMEQYF	TGTGCCAGCACCGGGGTCGGGAGAGGAGGGATGGAGCAGTACTTC
-	-	TRBJ1-2	TRBV27	CASGANYGYTF	TGTGCCAGCGGGGCGAACTATGGCTACACCTTC
-	TRBD1	TRBJ1-2	TRBV30	CAWMGQGQGFNGYTF	TGTGCCTGGATGGGTCAGGGACAGGGATTTAATGGCTACACCTTC
once	TRBD1	TRBJ1-4	TRBV7-8	CASSTQGRTTNEKLFF	TGTGCCAGCAGCACACAGGGGCGTACGACTAATGAAAAACTGTTTTTT
-	TRBD2	TRBJ2-2	TRBV5-1	CASSLELAGTGELFF	TGCGCCAGCAGCTTGGAACTAGCGGGCACCGGGGAGCTGTTTTTT
-	TRBD1	TRBJ1-3	TRBV5-1	CASSYGTAGNTIYF	TGCGCCAGCAGCTACGGGACAGCCGGAAACACCATATATTTT
-	TRBD1	TRBJ1-3	TRBV6-6	CASSTTGGGENTIYF	TGTGCCAGCAGTACGACAGGGGGTGGAGAAAACACCATATATTTT
-	-	TRBJ2-7	TRBV7-6	CASSSNRDSEQYF	TGTGCCAGCAGCTCAAACAGGGATTCCGAGCAGTACTTC
-	-	TRBJ1-3	TRBV13	CASSFRGGNTIYF	TGTGCCAGCAGCTTTCGGGGAGGAAACACCATATATTTT
-	-	TRBJ2-7	TRBV12-3/TRBV12-4	CASSVQGYEQYF	TGTGCCAGCAGTGTTCAGGGCTACGAGCAGTACTTC
-	-	TRBJ1-3	TRBV6-1	CASSEISGNTIYF	TGTGCCAGCAGTGAAATTTCGGGAAACACCATATATTTT
-	-	TRBJ1-2	TRBV5-5	CASSLHGQSYGYTF	TGTGCCAGCAGCCTGCACGGACAGAGCTATGGCTACACCTTC
-	-	TRBJ1-1	TRBV3-1/TRBV3-2	CASSHNPGEAFF	TGTGCCAGCAGCCATAATCCCGGGGAAGCTTTCTTT
-	-	TRBJ2-3	TRBV9	CASSVAADTQYF	TGTGCCAGCAGCGTAGCGGCAGATACGCAGTATTTT
-	-	TRBJ1-3	TRBV11-3	CASSLGNSGNTIYF	TGTGCCAGCAGCTTAGGGAACTCTGGAAACACCATATATTTT
-	-	TRBJ2-1	TRBV9	CASSPGLLHYNEQFF	TGTGCCAGCAGCCCCGGACTTCTCCACTACAATGAGCAGTTCTTC
-	TRBD2	TRBJ2-7	TRBV27	CASSPSKPGLVRYEQYF	TGTGCCAGCAGTCCGTCGAAACCGGGACTAGTGAGGTACGAGCAGTACTTC
-	-	TRBJ1-1	TRBV7-3	CASSERGEAFF	TGTGCCAGCAGCGAAAGGGGGGAAGCTTTCTTT
-	-	TRBJ2-3	TRBV29-1	CSVEDGEQFFPDTQYF	TGCAGCGTTGAAGATGGGGAACAGTTCTTCCCAGATACGCAGTATTTT
-	-	TRBJ1-3	TRBV2	CASTLEGVAGNTIYF	TGTGCCAGCACCCTCGAGGGGGTTGCTGGAAACACCATATATTTT
-	-	TRBJ2-5	TRBV20-1	CSASEESQETQYF	TGCAGTGCTAGTGAGGAGAGCCAAGAGACCCAGTACTTC
-	TRBD1	TRBJ1-1	TRBV5-1	CASSLYYQGAGDTEAFF	TGCGCCAGCAGCTTGTATTACCAGGGGGCCGGCGACACTGAAGCTTTCTTT
-	TRBD1	TRBJ1-1	TRBV3-1/TRBV3-2	CASSDRGRLWLNTEAFF	TGTGCCAGCAGCGACAGGGGGCGTCTCTGGCTGAACACTGAAGCTTTCTTT
-	TRBD2	TRBJ2-1	TRBV6-6	CASRRLAGGFFDVNEQFF	TGTGCCAGCAGACGACTAGCGGGAGGATTTTTCGATGTCAATGAGCAGTTCTTC
few	-	TRBJ1-5	TRBV3-1/TRBV3-2	CASSQDGASNQPQHF	TGTGCCAGCAGCCAAGATGGCGCTAGCAATCAGCCCCAGCATTTT
-	-	TRBJ1-2	TRBV12-3/TRBV12-4	CASKHAGDGYTF	TGTGCCAGCAAACACGCAGGGGATGGCTACACCTTC
once	-	TRBJ1-1	TRBV18	CASSPQQADTEAFF	TGTGCCAGCTCACCACAGCAGGCCGACACTGAAGCTTTCTTT
-	TRBD1	TRBJ1-1	TRBV6-6	CASSQRGPGQANTEAFF	TGTGCCAGCAGTCAAAGGGGCCCGGGACAGGCGAACACTGAAGCTTTCTTT
-	-	TRBJ1-2	TRBV24-1	CATSEGVNYGYTF	TGTGCCACCAGTGAGGGGGTGAACTATGGCTACACCTTC
-	-	TRBJ1-3	TRBV18	CASSPARGPGNTIYF	TGTGCCAGCTCACCCGCGAGGGGCCCTGGAAACACCATATATTTT
-	TRBD1	TRBJ1-6	TRBV5-6	CASSLGETGGHSPLHF	TGTGCCAGCAGCTTGGGGGAAACAGGGGGCCATTCACCCCTCCACTTT
-	-	TRBJ1-6	TRBV5-1	CASSLDGGTYNSPLHF	TGCGCCAGCAGCTTGGACGGGGGCACCTATAATTCACCCCTCCACTTT
once	-	TRBJ1-3	TRBV4-2	CASTLDRPGNTIYF	TGTGCCAGCACCCTTGACAGGCCCGGTAACACCATATATTTT
-	-	TRBJ2-7	TRBV11-3	CASGRDGAYEQYF	TGTGCCAGCGGCCGGGACGGCGCCTACGAGCAGTACTTC
-	TRBD1	TRBJ1-6	TRBV27	CASSSGQINSPLHF	TGTGCCAGCAGCTCGGGACAGATTAATTCACCCCTCCACTTT
-	-	TRBJ1-5	TRBV19	CASGRGTDQPQHF	TGTGCCAGTGGAAGGGGAACAGATCAGCCCCAGCATTTT
-	-	TRBJ2-6	TRBV4-3	CASSQQGPDHSGANVLTF	TGCGCCAGCAGCCAACAGGGGCCCGACCACTCTGGGGCCAACGTCCTGACTTTC
-	-	TRBJ1-5	TRBV27	CASSLSGGSNQPQHF	TGTGCCAGCAGTTTATCAGGAGGGAGCAATCAGCCCCAGCATTTT
-	-	TRBJ1-1	TRBV20-1	CSASGGNAEAFF	TGCAGTGCTAGTGGCGGGAACGCCGAAGCTTTCTTT